These 19 T cell receptor beta chains were sequenced from one sample in a study of blood T cell repertoires in COVID-19 (dated by TCRdb to about 2020). To prepare the library, the immunoSEQ multiplex PCR assay was applied. TCRdb took over this immuneACCESS table, retaining in-frame rearrangements with V and J assigned. Such tables are incomplete; in checked studies, under half of the missing clones stem from an unresolved V gene, and the remainder is unexplained. The sample table lists around 230,000 clones, approximately 84% of them with a count of one. Roughly 15% of the sample goes to the ten largest clones. Sample: PBMCs or T cells enriched from blood (not recorded which). The receptors originated from a man aged 40-49 years who had recovered from COVID-19.

The chain couples TRBV15 to TRBJ1-1; 8 bases agree with TRBD1. The CDR3 loop spans 14 amino acids. Per the germline V gene, CDR1 is LNHNV and CDR2 is YYDKDF (reference sequence). The V gene end was trimmed by 8 bases and the J gene end by 5 bases; junction bases not matched to a gene: 10. In DNA, the CDR3 is TGTGCCACCTTCCTGACAGGGGATACTACTGAAGCTTTCTTT. Translated: CATFLTGDTTEAFF.

The chain recombines TRBV5-3 with TRBJ1-4, with TRBD1 matching 8 bases. TRBV5-3 has ORF status, its function being uncertain. CDR3 size: 19 residues. V gave up 4 bases and J gave up 4 bases; unmatched junction bases: 18. CDR3 coding DNA: TGTGCCAGAAGCGTCCCAGGGCAGGGGGCCCTCGGGGGTAATGAAAAACTGTTTTTT. Translation: CARSVPGQGALGGNEKLFF.

The chain joins TRBV5-6 to TRBJ2-4; TRBD2 is a possible D gene (5 bases). This CDR3 region has 13 residues. The V gene's germline CDR1 is SGHDT and CDR2 YYEEEE. V lost 4 bases and J lost 10, with 15 bases in between. The DNA for the CDR3 is TGTGCCAGCAGCCTAAATGCGCCGGGGATTCAGTACTTC. Encoded protein: CASSLNAPGIQYF.

This chain uses TRBV9 with TRBJ1-1, with 7 positions matching TRBD1. This CDR3 has 14 residues. The junction had 7 bases not matched to a gene; V was cut back by 4 bases and J by 4 bases. CDR1 SGDLS and CDR2 YYNGEE come from the germline V gene. CDR3 amino acids: CASSTGTVFTEAFF. CDR3 in DNA: TGTGCCAGCAGCACAGGGACAGTTTTCACTGAAGCTTTCTTT.

The V gene is TRBV5-4, the J gene TRBJ2-3, with 11 bases lining up with TRBD2. The length of the CDR3 is 18 residues. CDR1 and CDR2 (germline): SGHNT, YYREEE (reference sequence). V lost 2 bases and J lost 3; bases outside the gene matches: 11. CDR3 sequence (DNA): TGTGCCAGCAGCTTAGGGTTAGCGGGAGGGCCGAGGACAGATACGCAGTATTTT. Translation gives CASSLGLAGGPRTDTQYF.

This clone has just a few counts. V and J are TRBV9 and TRBJ1-3; TRBD1 matches 8 bases. With V trimmed by 3 bases and J by 9 bases, 8 bases remained unmatched. Germline loops: CDR1 SGDLS, CDR2 YYNGEE. The CDR3 totals 14 residues. In nucleotides, the CDR3 is TGTGCCAGCAGCGACGGACAGGGATCACGCACCATATATTTT. Its protein product is CASSDGQGSRTIYF.

The CDR3 region is CASSRETGTGNSPLHF. The CDR3 region has the DNA TGCGCCAGCAGCCGAGAGACAGGGACCGGGAATTCACCCCTCCACTTT. The gene calls are TRBV4-1 and TRBJ1-6; 7 bases fit TRBD1. Looked up from germline, CDR1 is MGHRA and CDR2 is YSYEKL. V shed 4 bases, J shed 7 bases, and the junction held 10 bases outside the gene matches. The CDR3 consists of 16 residues.

V and J are TRBV6-5 and TRBJ1-2; 7 positions match TRBD1. This CDR3 region has 14 residues. The germline CDR1 and CDR2 sequences are MNHEY and SVGAGI. V was clipped by 6 bases and J by 1 base; unmatched bases: 5. The CDR3 region has the DNA TGTGCCAGCAGCCCATCAGGGGGTAACTATGGCTACACCTTC. Translation: CASSPSGGNYGYTF.

DNA for the CDR3: TGTGCCAGCATAATACGCCGGGGAAATCAGCCCCAGCATTTT. This encodes CASIIRRGNQPQHF. The chain carries TRBV28 and TRBJ1-5; the D is unclear. The V end lost 7 bases, the J end lost 4 bases, and 14 bases lay between the germline ends. CDR1 is MDHEN and CDR2 is SYDVKM in the germline V gene. CDR3 length: 14 amino acids. Looking up the rest from reference TRBV28 and TRBJ1-5 gives the full variable domain: DVKVTQSSRYLVKRTGEKVFLECVQDMDHENMFWYRQDPGLGLRLIYFSYDVKMKEKGDIPEGYSVSREKKERFSLILESASTNQTSMYLCASIIRRGNQPQHFGDGTRLSIL.

This chain joins TRBV2 and TRBJ2-2; D is perhaps TRBD2 (6 bases). The V gene lost 2 bases and the J gene lost 4 bases, with 11 bases spanning the gap. This CDR3 is 15 amino acids long. Germline lookup yields CDR1 SNHLY and CDR2 FYNNEI. CDR3 coding DNA: TGTGCCAGCAGTGAAAGGTCGGGGGTCACCGGGGAGCTGTTTTTT. Its translation: CASSERSGVTGELFF.

The chain carries TRBV24-1 and TRBJ2-3, with D possibly TRBD1 on 6 matching bases. The CDR3 consists of 15 residues. The germline V gene has CDR1 KGHDR and CDR2 SFDVKD. V shed 2 bases and J shed 4 bases, with 12 bases lying between them. The chain's CDR3 is CATSDYPGQSDTQYF. The DNA of the CDR3 is TGTGCCACCAGTGATTACCCCGGACAGTCAGATACGCAGTATTTT.

The V call is TRBV6-5, the J call TRBJ2-7; D unclear. CDR1 is MNHEY and CDR2 is SVGAGI in the germline V gene. CDR3 length: 11 residues. Trimming removed 7 bases from V and 6 bases from J, with 10 bases in between. The CDR3 bases are TGTGCCAGCACCCAATTTAGCGAGCAGTACTTC. Protein product: CASTQFSEQYF.

This clone was seen a handful of times. The rearrangement links TRBV5-1 to TRBJ2-1; perhaps TRBD2 as D (5 bases). This CDR3 contains 16 residues. Trimming left V 4 bases short and J 5 bases short, with 19 bases between. Germline loops: CDR1 SGHRS, CDR2 YFSETQ. CDR3: CASSPSAAEADNEQFF. CDR3 bases: TGCGCCAGCAGCCCTTCAGCGGCTGAAGCGGACAATGAGCAGTTCTTC. Looking up the rest from reference TRBV5-1 and TRBJ2-1 gives the full variable domain: KAGVTQTPRYLIKTRGQQVTLSCSPISGHRSVSWYQQTPGQGLQFLFEYFSETQRNKGNFPGRFSGRQFSNSRSEMNVSTLELGDSALYLCASSPSAAEADNEQFFGPGTRLTVL.

This chain links TRBV5-1 with TRBJ1-4, with 8 bases matching TRBD1. Germline CDR1 is SGHRS and CDR2 is YFSETQ. The length of the CDR3 is 14 residues. The V segment lost 7 bases and the J segment 1 base; nucleotides outside the gene matches: 3. The CDR3 bases are TGCGCCAGCTGCACAGGGGGAACTAATGAAAAACTGTTTTTT. This encodes CASCTGGTNEKLFF.

This clone came up a few times. This sample also contains other DNA sequences that code for the same CDR3. The chain carries TRBV28 and TRBJ2-2; possibly TRBD2 for D (5 bases). V lost 5 bases to trimming and J lost 4 bases, with 8 bases between them. Germline assignment: CDR1 MDHEN and CDR2 SYDVKM. The CDR3 is 13 residues long. DNA for the CDR3: TGTGCCAGCAGTCTACGGGGCACCGGGGAGCTGTTTTTT. Translated, it gives CASSLRGTGELFF.

V gene TRBV9 combines with J gene TRBJ2-1, with TRBD2 identical over 11 bases. V was pared by 4 bases and J by 1 base, with 4 bases of the junction left unmatched. The germline V gene encodes CDR1 SGDLS and CDR2 YYNGEE. The length of the CDR3 is 16 residues. CDR3 sequence: CASSLSGRGSYNEQFF. The CDR3 nucleotides read TGTGCCAGCAGCCTTAGCGGGAGGGGGTCCTACAATGAGCAGTTCTTC.

This clone was detected once. The chain couples TRBV7-7 to TRBJ1-1; 7 bases are shared with TRBD1. CDR1 and CDR2 from the germline V gene are SSHAT and FNYEAQ (reference sequence). V trimming: 5 bases; J trimming: 0 bases; junction bases outside the gene matches: 6. The CDR3 contains 15 residues. This chain's CDR3 is CASSPIQGLNTEAFF. For the CDR3, the DNA is TGTGCCAGCAGCCCGATACAGGGGTTGAACACTGAAGCTTTCTTT.

The gene calls are TRBV12-3 or TRBV12-4 and TRBJ1-2; 9 nucleotides agree with TRBD1. Germline trimming cut 7 bases from V and 7 bases from J; bases unmatched to any gene: 7. The CDR3 spans 13 residues. The CDR3 sequence is CASTLTGGSGYTF. The CDR3 nucleotides are TGTGCCAGCACTCTCACAGGGGGCAGTGGCTACACCTTC.

CDR3 sequence reads: CASGRQGGSYEQYF. The CDR3 DNA follows: TGTGCCAGCGGCCGACAGGGAGGTTCGTACGAGCAGTACTTC. The rearrangement uses TRBV5-6 and TRBJ2-7; perhaps TRBD1 as D (7 bases). The V gene lost 7 bases and the J gene lost 4 bases, with 18 bases spanning the gap. The CDR3 extends over 14 amino acids. Germline CDR1 is SGHDT and CDR2 is YYEEEE.